This entry describes one T cell receptor (beta chain). Its antigen is still unknown. One junction end disagrees with the germline gene, perhaps due to a read error. TCRbeta libraries were built with three rounds of nested PCR, modified from ARM-PCR. TCRdb reanalysed the multiplex PCR reads using MiXCR and keeps one entry per CDR3 protein. The table includes 68,000 or so distinct CDR3 sequences, roughly three fifths detected once. This sample's RNA came from whole unsorted tissue. This specimen comes from a study of tumor and adjacent non-tumor tissue in lung cancer. The study's findings and limits: Tumor tissue had significantly higher TCR diversity than normal lung. Normal lung showed higher cumulative top 100 clone frequency than tumor. Shorter survival was associated with higher TCR diversity in tumors.

Input material: lung tumor tissue. This clonotype was obtained from a man aged 45 to 65 with non-small cell lung cancer.

CDR3 sequence: CASNYLGSGVSYEQYF. CDR3 in DNA: TGTGCCAGCAATTACTTGGGGAGCGGGGTCTCCTACGAGCAGTACTTC. The chain couples TRBV6-6 to TRBJ2-7; 7 positions agree with TRBD2. CDR3 length equals 16 residues. Germline-derived CDR1 and CDR2 are MNHNY and SVGAGI (reference sequence).